The 21 T cell receptor beta chains listed next were all sequenced from one sample in a study of shared clonotypes between healthy human individuals. Profiled with immunoSEQ multiplex PCR; TCRdb holds only in-frame clones, not every one. The sample carries about half a million clones, 79% recorded once. The sample comprised PBMCs. These receptors all stem from a woman in her thirties or forties in good health. Some clones in this sample may be carry-over from other donors' samples.

The chain is built from TRBV6-6 and TRBJ2-4; tentative D call: TRBD2 (5 bases). Germline loops: CDR1 MNHNY, CDR2 SVGAGI (reference sequence). The CDR3 loop spans 16 amino acids. With 2 bases removed from V and 0 bases from J, the gap between germline ends came to 11 bases. CDR3 sequence: CASSYGQDLAKNIQYF. In nucleotides, the CDR3 is TGTGCCAGCAGTTACGGGCAGGACTTAGCCAAAAACATTCAGTACTTC.

The table lists this clone with a few counts. The DNA for the CDR3 is TGCGCCAGCAGCCCCCGGGTAGCGGGAGGTGGATGGTCCTACAATGAGCAGTTCTTC. Its translation is CASSPRVAGGGWSYNEQFF. The genes are TRBV4-1 and TRBJ2-1, with 10 bases matching TRBD2. The CDR3 extends over 19 amino acids. V shed 4 bases and J 1 base; nucleotides not matched to a gene: 13. Germline-derived CDR1 and CDR2 are MGHRA and YSYEKL.

The chain recombines TRBV6-1 with TRBJ1-2; D might be TRBD1 (6 bases). Germline CDR1 reads MNHNS; CDR2 reads SASEGT. V lost 5 bases, J lost 9 bases, and 19 bases lay in between. The CDR3 has 14 amino acids. DNA for the CDR3: TGTGCCAGCAGTCACCTTGGGGGGGGCGCGAGCTACACCTTC. The encoded protein is CASSHLGGGASYTF.

The chain combines TRBV29-1 with TRBJ1-4, with D uncertain. V dropped 7 bases and J dropped 6 bases, with 12 bases sitting between them. From germline, CDR1 is SQVTM and CDR2 ANQGSEA. The CDR3 extends over 12 amino acids. The CDR3 sequence: CSDKRTDEKLFF. In DNA form, the CDR3 reads TGCAGCGACAAACGGACGGATGAAAAACTGTTTTTT. Full variable domain (remainder filled in from reference TRBV29-1 and TRBJ1-4): SAVISQKPSRDICQRGTSLTIQCQVDSQVTMMFWYRQQPGQSLTLIATANQGSEATYESGFVIDKFPISRPNLTFSTLTVSNMSPEDSSIYLCSDKRTDEKLFFGSGTQLSVL.

The chain has TRBV7-2 and TRBJ2-5, with 7 nucleotides matching TRBD1. The trim removed 1 base at V and 4 bases at J, leaving 6 bases unmatched. Germline values: CDR1 SGHTA, CDR2 FQGNSA. The CDR3 runs to 15 residues. CDR3 residues: CASSLGAGGGETQYF. CDR3 in DNA: TGTGCCAGCAGCTTAGGGGCAGGGGGTGGAGAGACCCAGTACTTC.

V usage is TRBV6-5 and J usage is TRBJ2-5; D is perhaps TRBD2 (6 bases). The CDR3 is made up of 16 amino acids. Germline values: CDR1 MNHEY, CDR2 SVGAGI. The V end was cut by 4 bases, the J end by 0 bases, with 15 bases between. CDR3: CASSSQRRGNQETQYF. The CDR3 DNA reads as TGTGCCAGCAGTTCCCAACGGCGGGGCAACCAAGAGACCCAGTACTTC.

Concerning this clone itself: This could be a read error, since a much larger clone is one nucleotide away. The sample has other DNA sequences that encode this CDR3 too. The rearrangement joins TRBV6-1 to TRBJ2-7; 9 bases match TRBD2. This CDR3 comprises 15 residues. Germline V lookup: CDR1 MNHNS, CDR2 SASEGT. The V gene end was trimmed by 6 bases and the J gene end by 3 bases; junction bases not matched to a gene: 9. The CDR3 spells CASRGAAGGIYEQYF. In DNA, the CDR3 is TGTGCCAGCAGGGGAGCAGCGGGAGGAATCTACGAGCAGTACTTC.

This clone was observed a handful of times. The chain has TRBV11-2 and TRBJ2-5; a weak D match, TRBD1 (6 bases). The J call may be wrong; the DNA end is better matched by TRBJ2-7. Germline loops: CDR1 SGHAT, CDR2 FQNNGV. This CDR3 is built from 12 residues. CDR3 region: CASSQGSYEQYF. The CDR3 nucleotides read TGTGCCAGCAGCCAGGGGTCATACGAGCAGTACTTC.

Comment on this clone: This likely came from a read error, as a far larger clone is one base away. The rearrangement links TRBV7-3 to TRBJ1-1; TRBD1 matches 7 bases. Germline loops: CDR1 SGHTA, CDR2 FQGTGA. Unmatched junction bases numbered 1, after V lost 2 bases and J lost 1 base. This CDR3 region has 14 residues. CDR3 sequence reads: CASSLGTENTEAFF. CDR3 in DNA: TGTGCCAGCAGCTTAGGGACAGAGAACACTGAAGCTTTCTTT.

The chain has TRBV27 and TRBJ2-1; D is tentatively TRBD1 or TRBD2 (5 bases each). The V gene's germline CDR1 is MNHEY and CDR2 SMNVEV (reference sequence). Trimming removed 8 bases from V and 0 bases from J, with 5 bases in between. The CDR3 contains 12 residues. CDR3 nucleotide sequence: TGTGCCAGCGGGACCTCCTACAATGAGCAGTTCTTC. It encodes CASGTSYNEQFF.

Turning to this clone: The same CDR3 can be traced to other DNA sequences in this sample. The rearrangement links TRBV5-1 to TRBJ2-2; 8 nucleotides align to TRBD1. This CDR3 comprises 16 residues. V trimming: 0 bases; J trimming: 0 bases; junction bases outside the gene matches: 1. The germline gives CDR1 SGHRS, CDR2 YFSETQ. CDR3: CASSLAGGTNTGELFF. In DNA form, the CDR3 reads TGCGCCAGCAGCTTGGCAGGGGGCACGAACACCGGGGAGCTGTTTTTT.

This rearrangement joins TRBV2 to TRBJ1-4; maybe TRBD1 (5 bases). V was shortened by 0 bases and J by 8 bases, with 13 bases between the two germline ends. Germline V gives CDR1 SNHLY, CDR2 FYNNEI. This CDR3 spans 15 amino acids. The CDR3 region is CASSEAGHNNEKLFF. The CDR3 bases are TGTGCCAGCAGTGAAGCGGGGCATAATAACGAAAAACTGTTTTTT.

This clone was detected only a few times. This sequence joins TRBV25-1 and TRBJ2-7; no clear D. The length of the CDR3 is 11 residues. Germline-derived CDR1 and CDR2 are MGHDK and SYGVNS. V lost 8 bases and J lost 2, with 7 bases in between. The CDR3 loop is CASQHAYEQYF. The CDR3, as DNA: TGTGCCAGCCAACATGCCTACGAGCAGTACTTC.

The J gene is TRBJ1-3, the V gene TRBV4-2; D is uncertain. CDR1 and CDR2 from the germline V gene are LGHNA and YNFKEQ. Trimming left V 0 bases short and J 0 bases short, with 9 bases between. The CDR3 has 16 amino acids. CDR3 sequence: CASSQEAGNSGNTIYF. The CDR3 region has the DNA TGTGCCAGCAGCCAAGAAGCAGGTAACTCTGGAAACACCATATATTTT.

The chain recombines TRBV7-8 with TRBJ1-5; D uncertain. V was cut by 9 bases and J by 2 bases, with 11 bases left in between. CDR1 and CDR2 from the germline V gene are SGHVS and FQNEAQ. The CDR3 is 13 residues long. CDR3 sequence: CASTRSRNQPQHF. CDR3 DNA sequence: TGTGCCAGTACCAGAAGTCGCAATCAGCCCCAGCATTTT.

The J gene is TRBJ1-2, the V gene TRBV19; tentatively, D is TRBD1 (6 bases). Trimming took off 6 bases at V and 9 bases at J, with 17 bases between the two ends. Germline V lookup: CDR1 LNHDA, CDR2 SQIVND (reference sequence). The length of the CDR3 is 13 residues. CDR3 amino acids: CASSFGQRDSYTF. CDR3 nucleotides: TGTGCCAGTAGCTTCGGACAGAGGGATAGCTACACCTTC.

The chain employs TRBV5-1 and TRBJ2-6, with no clear D. In germline, CDR1 is SGHRS, CDR2 YFSETQ. V was clipped by 2 bases and J by 0 bases, with 3 bases between them. This CDR3 has 14 amino acids. CDR3 nucleotide sequence: TGCGCCAGCAGCTTCTTCTCTGGGGCCAACGTCCTGACTTTC. Translated: CASSFFSGANVLTF.

As regards this clone: A much larger clone sits a single nucleotide away, making a read error possible. The same CDR3 is also encoded by other DNA sequences in this sample. The rearrangement links TRBV25-1 to TRBJ1-1, with a tentative D call TRBD1 (5 bases). Germline CDR1 is MGHDK and CDR2 is SYGVNS. This CDR3 contains 15 residues. With 4 bases removed from V and 1 base from J, the gap between germline ends came to 13 bases. CDR3 residues: CASSVHGGQNTEAFF. CDR3 DNA: TGTGCCAGCAGTGTACATGGTGGACAGAACACTGAAGCTTTCTTT.

The chain employs TRBV7-8 and TRBJ2-7, with D uncertain. The V end was cut by 1 base, the J end by 1 base, with 5 bases between. This CDR3 region has 13 residues. CDR1 and CDR2 from the germline V gene are SGHVS and FQNEAQ. As DNA, the CDR3 is TGTGCCAGCAGCTTAGTCGCTTCCTACGAGCAGTACTTC. This codes for CASSLVASYEQYF.

Concerning this clone itself: This specimen includes other DNA sequences encoding the same CDR3. The chain carries TRBV19 and TRBJ1-1; D gene uncertain. This CDR3 spans 13 amino acids. Trimming took off 3 bases at V and 1 base at J, with 6 bases between the two ends. The germline gives CDR1 LNHDA, CDR2 SQIVND (reference sequence). The CDR3, as DNA: TGTGCCAGTAGTATCTATGGGAACACTGAAGCTTTCTTT. Encoded protein: CASSIYGNTEAFF.

The chain links TRBV29-1 to TRBJ2-1, with a weak D call TRBD2 (5 bases). Germline loops: CDR1 SQVTM, CDR2 ANQGSEA. The V and J ends lost 5 bases and 4 bases respectively, with 12 bases between them. The CDR3 runs 13 residues. Here the CDR3 DNA reads TGCAGCGTTCTGGAAGCGGTTTACAATGAGCAGTTCTTC. It translates to CSVLEAVYNEQFF.